The 22 T cell receptor beta chains reported below all come from one sample, sequenced in a study of cytomegalovirus exposure and HLA in healthy donors. Assay: immunoSEQ multiplex PCR; the TCRdb copy retains only in-frame clones and omits some. The sample has 200,000 to 250,000 clones, less than 85% seen once. Sequencing was carried out using PBMCs. These receptors came from a woman between 18 and 30 years old in good health and CMV-seronegative.

The V call is TRBV5-1, the J call TRBJ2-5; 9 positions agree with TRBD2. The V segment lost 2 bases and the J segment 5 bases; nucleotides outside the gene matches: 13. From germline, CDR1 is SGHRS and CDR2 YFSETQ. This CDR3 is 17 amino acids long. The DNA of the CDR3 is TGCGCCAGCAGCTTTGAATATGGACTAGCGAGAGGGGAGACCCAGTACTTC. Amino acids: CASSFEYGLARGETQYF.

The rearrangement uses TRBV13 and TRBJ2-7; D remains ambiguous. Trimming pared 3 bases from V and 2 bases from J, leaving 8 bases between. Germline CDR1 and CDR2: PRHDT and FYEKMQ (reference sequence). The CDR3 sequence is 13 residues long. The CDR3 bases are TGTGCCAGCAGCTTTGGGCGGACCTACGAGCAGTACTTC. Amino acids: CASSFGRTYEQYF.

This chain links TRBV15 with TRBJ2-1, with D tentatively TRBD1 (5 bases). V lost 1 base to trimming and J lost 5 bases, with 12 bases between them. CDR1 is LNHNV and CDR2 is YYDKDF in the germline V gene (reference sequence). The CDR3 consists of 15 residues. The CDR3 sequence is CATSRAHRIDNEQFF. The DNA of the CDR3 is TGTGCCACCAGCAGAGCCCACAGGATAGACAATGAGCAGTTCTTC.

In the case of this clone: This sequence may be a read error, since a much larger clone differs from it by one base. V is TRBV7-9 and J is TRBJ1-2, with D maybe TRBD1 (6 bases). The germline V and J ends were trimmed by 1 base and 3 bases, with 6 bases remaining between them. The CDR3 spans 13 residues. The V gene's germline CDR1 is SEHNR and CDR2 FQNEAQ (reference sequence). CDR3 nucleotides: TGTGCCAGCAGCTTAGGGACAGACTATGGCTACACCTTC. Translating gives CASSLGTDYGYTF. Full variable domain (rest looked up from reference TRBV7-9 and TRBJ1-2): DTGVSQNPRHKITKRGQNVTFRCDPISEHNRLYWYRQTLGQGPEFLTYFQNEAQLEKSRLLSDRFSAERPKGSFSTLEIQRTEQGDSAMYLCASSLGTDYGYTFGSGTRLTVV.

The V and J genes are TRBV29-1 and TRBJ2-7; TRBD1 matches 7 bases. This CDR3 has 11 amino acids. Germline V gene data show CDR1 as SQVTM and CDR2 as ANQGSEA. After removal of 6 bases from V and 6 bases from J, the junction contained 5 bases not matched to a gene. The CDR3 is CSVATGAEQYF. The DNA of the CDR3 is TGCAGCGTAGCAACAGGGGCCGAGCAGTACTTC.

V usage is TRBV4-2 and J usage is TRBJ2-7; a weak D match, TRBD2 (5 bases). Germline lookup yields CDR1 LGHNA and CDR2 YNFKEQ. The length of the CDR3 is 15 residues. The ends were cut back, 0 bases at V and 2 bases at J, with 11 bases in the middle. The CDR3 DNA reads as TGTGCCAGCAGCCAAGACCCCAGCGGTGCCTACGAGCAGTACTTC. This encodes CASSQDPSGAYEQYF.

The chain's CDR3 is CASSLAGSSYEQYF. In DNA form, the CDR3 reads TGTGCCAGCAGCTTAGCGGGGAGCTCCTACGAGCAGTACTTC. The chain has TRBV7-2 and TRBJ2-7; TRBD2 is a possible D gene (5 bases). V was shortened by 0 bases and J by 0 bases, with 6 bases between the two germline ends. The CDR3 is 14 amino acids. Germline values: CDR1 SGHTA, CDR2 FQGNSA.

This clone appeared once. The chain employs TRBV6-1 and TRBJ2-2, with D uncertain. Looked up from germline, CDR1 is MNHNS and CDR2 is SASEGT. The CDR3 is made up of 13 amino acids. Trimming removed 3 bases at V and 9 bases at J, with 11 bases between. CDR3 sequence: CASSEASPRELFF. The CDR3 DNA is TGTGCCAGCAGTGAGGCGTCTCCGCGGGAGCTGTTTTTT.

This clone occurred once. The gene calls are TRBV11-1 and TRBJ2-1; 14 positions match TRBD2. Germline values: CDR1 SGHAT, CDR2 FQDESV (reference sequence). This CDR3 region has 18 residues. V shed 1 base and J 0 bases; nucleotides not matched to a gene: 2. CDR3 in amino acids: CASSLGLAGGSSYNEQFF. CDR3 DNA sequence: TGTGCCAGCAGCTTAGGACTAGCGGGGGGGAGCTCCTACAATGAGCAGTTCTTC.

The CDR3 reads CASSLFERWTSGSGNEQFF. The DNA of the CDR3 is TGTGCCAGCAGTTTATTCGAAAGGTGGACTAGCGGGAGTGGTAATGAGCAGTTCTTC. V and J are TRBV27 and TRBJ2-1; the match to TRBD2 covers 13 bases. V dropped 1 base and J dropped 7; count of bases not matched to a gene: 13. The length of the CDR3 is 19 residues. Germline V gene sequence: CDR1 MNHEY, CDR2 SMNVEV (reference sequence).

In this sample, this clone turned up once. The rearrangement links TRBV25-1 to TRBJ1-6; no firm D call. The CDR3 consists of 16 residues. The ends were cut back, 1 base at V and 3 bases at J, with 10 bases in the middle. Germline V CDR1 and CDR2: MGHDK, SYGVNS. CDR3 in amino acids: CASSEFKGVYNSPLHF. The CDR3 nucleotides are TGTGCCAGCAGTGAATTTAAGGGAGTCTATAATTCACCCCTCCACTTT.

This chain links TRBV5-1 with TRBJ2-3; TRBD2 is a possible D gene (6 bases). There are 14 residues in the CDR3. The V end was cut by 1 base, the J end by 6 bases, with 12 bases between. CDR1 is SGHRS and CDR2 is YFSETQ in the germline V gene. CDR3 nucleotides: TGCGCCAGCAGCTTGTCCAGGGAGGTTGATACGCAGTATTTT. It codes for CASSLSREVDTQYF.

J is TRBJ2-1 and V is TRBV18; D remains ambiguous. CDR3 length: 15 residues. CDR1 is KGHSH and CDR2 is LQKENI in the germline V gene. V lost 3 bases and J lost 2, with 11 bases in between. The CDR3 DNA reads TGTGCCAGCTCACCCAGTCTAACTACCTACAATGAGCAGTTCTTC. It is translated as CASSPSLTTYNEQFF. The whole variable domain, filled in from reference TRBV18 and TRBJ2-1, reads NAGVMQNPRHLVRRRGQEARLRCSPMKGHSHVYWYRQLPEEGLKFMVYLQKENIIDESGMPKERFSAEFPKEGPSILRIQQVVRGDSAAYFCASSPSLTTYNEQFFGPGTRLTVL.

The genes are TRBV7-8 and TRBJ2-6; D is ambiguous. This CDR3 spans 14 amino acids. CDR1 is SGHVS and CDR2 is FQNEAQ in the germline V gene. The V gene lost 5 bases and the J gene lost 2 bases, with 7 bases spanning the gap. CDR3: CASSRPPGANVLTF. DNA for the CDR3: TGTGCCAGCAGCCGCCCCCCTGGGGCCAACGTCCTGACTTTC.

A single count supports this clone. The chain has TRBV7-3 and TRBJ1-1, with a tentative D call TRBD1 (5 bases). Germline V gene data show CDR1 as SGHTA and CDR2 as FQGTGA. Deletions cut 2 bases from V and 3 bases from J, with 13 bases between. CDR3 length: 15 residues. In DNA form, the CDR3 reads TGTGCCAGCAGCTTAGATCAGGGCCCTTACACTGAAGCTTTCTTT. Its translation is CASSLDQGPYTEAFF.

A single count supports this clone. The rearrangement joins TRBV7-9 to TRBJ2-7; 8 bases are shared with TRBD2. Germline V lookup: CDR1 SEHNR, CDR2 FQNEAQ (reference sequence). This CDR3 comprises 15 residues. The V segment lost 5 bases and the J segment 3 bases; nucleotides outside the gene matches: 9. The CDR3 DNA reads as TGTGCCAGCAGCCAAACTAGCGGTGGTTTCTACGAGCAGTACTTC. Residues: CASSQTSGGFYEQYF.

The CDR3 bases are TGTGCCAGCAGAACCTGGGACGGTGGGGAGGACGAAGCTTTCTTT. Translating gives CASRTWDGGEDEAFF. The chain is built from TRBV6-1 and TRBJ1-1; tentatively, D is TRBD1 (5 bases). Deletions cut 6 bases from V and 8 bases from J, with 22 bases between. Germline CDR1 MNHNS, CDR2 SASEGT. The CDR3 loop spans 15 amino acids.

V and J are TRBV9 and TRBJ2-3; a weak D match, TRBD2 (5 bases). The CDR3 spans 16 residues. The germline V gene encodes CDR1 SGDLS and CDR2 YYNGEE. The V end lost 4 bases, the J end lost 0 bases, and 15 bases lay between the germline ends. CDR3 coding DNA: TGTGCCAGCAGCAAAGGGTCAGCGGCTAGCACAGATACGCAGTATTTT. Protein product: CASSKGSAASTDTQYF.

The chain combines TRBV18 with TRBJ2-7; 7 bases fit TRBD1. From germline, CDR1 is KGHSH and CDR2 LQKENI. The junction had 6 bases not matched to a gene; V was cut back by 4 bases and J by 3 bases. This CDR3 region has 14 residues. The CDR3 nucleotides read TGTGCCAGCTCACGGGAAACAGGGGTCTACGAGCAGTACTTC. Its translation: CASSRETGVYEQYF.

The V gene is TRBV27, the J gene TRBJ2-1; TRBD1 aligns across 7 bases. V lost 4 bases to trimming and J lost 6 bases; unmatched junction nucleotides: 12. Germline CDR1 reads MNHEY; CDR2 reads SMNVEV (reference sequence). CDR3 length: 16 residues. The CDR3 region has the DNA TGTGCCAGCAGTTCGAACACAGGGGTGCGCAGCAATGAGCAGTTCTTC. It is translated as CASSSNTGVRSNEQFF.

This clone was recorded a few times. The rearrangement links TRBV29-1 to TRBJ2-3, with 8 bases matching TRBD1. The V gene's germline CDR1 is SQVTM and CDR2 ANQGSEA. V was pared by 7 bases and J by 6 bases, with 12 bases of the junction left unmatched. The CDR3 has 14 residues. The CDR3 here is CSGQSGQARDTQYF. CDR3 sequence (DNA): TGCAGCGGACAATCGGGACAGGCGAGGGATACGCAGTATTTT.

This chain links TRBV25-1 with TRBJ2-2; TRBD1 aligns across 9 bases. V lost 8 bases, J lost 7 bases, and 14 bases stayed unmatched. Germline V gene data show CDR1 as MGHDK and CDR2 as SYGVNS. This CDR3 has 16 amino acids. The CDR3 bases are TGTGCCAGCCCTGTGAAGGACAGGGGAAACGGCGGGGAGCTGTTTTTT. The encoded protein is CASPVKDRGNGGELFF.